The next 10 T cell receptor beta chains were all read from a single sample in a study of PD-1 blockade in classical Hodgkin lymphoma. All patients experienced relapse after autologous stem cell transplantation, and brentuximab vedotin exposure was variable. The protocol was immunoSEQ multiplex PCR, while the TCRdb copy is restricted to in-frame clones and leaves out a portion. The sample shows around 20,000 clones, 86% of them seen only once. The sample in question was peripheral blood mononuclear cells (PBMCs), obtained before the second cycle of nivolumab. These receptors all stem from a human donor with classical Hodgkin lymphoma.

This clone appeared a single time. The chain couples TRBV5-1 to TRBJ2-7; TRBD2 is a possible D gene (5 bases). The germline V gene encodes CDR1 SGHRS and CDR2 YFSETQ. V was pared by 3 bases and J by 2 bases, with 15 bases between. The CDR3 is 15 residues long. The CDR3 is CASSSRTRPTYEQYF. The DNA for the CDR3 is TGCGCCAGCAGCTCTAGGACTCGTCCAACCTACGAGCAGTACTTC.

The V call is TRBV7-9, the J call TRBJ2-5; D call uncertain. The CDR3 loop spans 13 amino acids. Between the trimmed V and J ends, which lost 1 base and 1 base, there was a span of 4 bases. Per germline, CDR1 SEHNR and CDR2 FQNEAQ (reference sequence). The CDR3 region has the DNA TGTGCCAGCAGCTTAGGGTTCCAAGAGACCCAGTACTTC. Its protein is CASSLGFQETQYF.

The chain couples TRBV5-1 to TRBJ2-3; weak D call: TRBD1 (5 bases). Trimming left V 0 bases short and J 1 base short, with 12 bases between. The CDR3 loop spans 16 amino acids. Germline CDR1 and CDR2: SGHRS and YFSETQ. The CDR3 sequence: CASSLVGAAGTDTQYF. The CDR3 region has the DNA TGCGCCAGCAGCTTGGTTGGGGCGGCGGGCACAGATACGCAGTATTTT.

The chain joins TRBV18 to TRBJ2-7; no clear D. Germline values: CDR1 KGHSH, CDR2 LQKENI. The CDR3 loop spans 15 amino acids. V dropped 3 bases and J dropped 2 bases, with 14 bases sitting between them. The CDR3 sequence: CASSPGSEKAYEQYF. In nucleotides, the CDR3 is TGTGCCAGCTCACCGGGGTCTGAGAAGGCCTACGAGCAGTACTTC.

About this clone: Within the sample, other DNA sequences also encode this same CDR3. The genes are TRBV5-1 and TRBJ2-2; tentatively, D is TRBD2 (6 bases). The V end was cut by 4 bases, the J end by 2 bases, with 9 bases between. CDR1 is SGHRS and CDR2 is YFSETQ in the germline V gene. The CDR3 sequence is 14 residues long. The CDR3 DNA reads TGCGCCAGCAGCCTGGGGGGAAACACCGGGGAGCTGTTTTTT. This gives the protein CASSLGGNTGELFF. Full variable domain (rest looked up from reference TRBV5-1 and TRBJ2-2): KAGVTQTPRYLIKTRGQQVTLSCSPISGHRSVSWYQQTPGQGLQFLFEYFSETQRNKGNFPGRFSGRQFSNSRSEMNVSTLELGDSALYLCASSLGGNTGELFFGEGSRLTVL.

The chain combines TRBV11-2 with TRBJ2-1; possibly TRBD2 for D (7 bases). V lost 7 bases and J lost 0, with 19 bases in between. CDR3 size: 17 residues. Germline lookup yields CDR1 SGHAT and CDR2 FQNNGV. CDR3 sequence reads: CASTMGRGESSYNEQFF. The CDR3 nucleotides are TGTGCCAGCACCATGGGGAGGGGGGAGAGCTCCTACAATGAGCAGTTCTTC.

The V and J genes are TRBV2 and TRBJ2-7; 10 bases agree with TRBD1. Trimming took 2 bases from V and 3 from J; bases not matched to a gene: 10. Looked up from germline, CDR1 is SNHLY and CDR2 is FYNNEI. The CDR3 contains 17 residues. The CDR3 loop reads CASSEWGPGQGFYEQYF. CDR3 sequence (DNA): TGTGCCAGCAGTGAATGGGGGCCGGGACAGGGGTTCTACGAGCAGTACTTC.

The chain combines TRBV5-1 with TRBJ1-6; D is undetermined. The length of the CDR3 is 13 residues. Trimming cost V 0 bases and J 8 bases, with 6 bases left between them. Germline CDR1 and CDR2: SGHRS and YFSETQ. CDR3 loop: CASSLAWDSPLHF. CDR3 DNA sequence: TGCGCCAGCAGCTTGGCCTGGGATTCACCCCTCCACTTT.

The chain carries TRBV5-1 and TRBJ2-3; 7 bases are a match to TRBD2. The CDR3 is 15 residues long. The V and J ends lost 1 base and 3 bases, in that order; junction bases with no gene match: 5. The germline gives CDR1 SGHRS, CDR2 YFSETQ. The CDR3 loop is CASSLQGAGTDTQYF. CDR3 coding DNA: TGCGCCAGCAGCTTGCAGGGAGCGGGGACAGATACGCAGTATTTT.

The rearrangement uses TRBV19 and TRBJ2-2; 8 bases are shared with TRBD1. This CDR3 contains 16 residues. Trimming took 2 bases from V and 5 from J; bases not matched to a gene: 7. In germline, CDR1 is LNHDA, CDR2 SQIVND (reference sequence). The DNA for the CDR3 is TGTGCCAGTAGTATAATAGGGCAGGGGGCGACCGGGGAGCTGTTTTTT. Translation: CASSIIGQGATGELFF.